This paragraph reports one T cell receptor beta chain. Its antigen is unidentified. Looked up from germline, CDR1 is MGHDK and CDR2 is SYGVNS. Trimming left V 2 bases short and J 11 bases short, with 12 bases between. The CDR3 extends over 13 amino acids. Assay: immunoSEQ multiplex PCR; the TCRdb copy retains only in-frame clones and omits some. The sample carries 80,000 or so clones, under 95% recorded once. This sample stems from a study of T cell responses to AZD1222 COVID-19 vaccine. Overall study results and limits: CD4 TCRs linked to vaccination spanned spike, dominating at 160-218 and 743-854. Clonal diversity was possibly underestimated; the donors were predominantly white British and more often female.

The sequences come from peripheral blood, collected on day 0 of MenACWY control vaccination. The rearrangement links TRBV25-1 to TRBJ1-4; D not certain. The source of this sequence is an adult in good health. Here the CDR3 reads CASSEIIDPKLFF. CDR3 in DNA: TGTGCCAGCAGTGAAATAATAGACCCGAAACTGTTTTTT.